A selection of T cell receptor beta chains follows, all from one sample in a study of blood T cell repertoires in COVID-19. Clones were read by immunoSEQ multiplex PCR, and TCRdb kept only the in-frame ones, dropping some. The table includes some 270,000 clones, about nine tenths detected once. The specimen sequenced was peripheral blood. These receptors all stem from a man aged 50-59 years with acute or convalescent COVID-19. Both conserved end residues are part of each CDR3. A D gene is named only where the DNA matches it firmly. The size field is filled for only some rows; it gives once, few, many or a size class.

TRBJ1-3 | NA | TRBV3-1/TRBV3-2 | NA | CASSQDGTSRNTIYF | TGTGCCAGCAGCCAAGATGGGACAAGCCGAAACACCATATATTTT
TRBJ2-2 | TRBD1 | TRBV6-5 | few | CASTPLDRGTGELFF | TGTGCCAGCACCCCTTTGGACAGGGGGACCGGGGAGCTGTTTTTT
TRBJ2-7 | TRBD1 | TRBV5-1 | NA | CASSLGTGAAYEQYF | TGCGCCAGCAGCTTGGGGACAGGGGCGGCGTACGAGCAGTACTTC
TRBJ1-5 | NA | TRBV29-1 | NA | CSVGQSNSPQHF | TGCAGCGTTGGACAAAGTAACTCGCCCCAGCATTTT
TRBJ2-1 | TRBD2 | TRBV7-3 | NA | CASSPSGGINEQFF | TGTGCCAGCAGCCCCAGCGGGGGGATCAATGAGCAGTTCTTC
TRBJ1-5 | NA | TRBV7-2 | NA | CASSFLVPNQPQHF | TGTGCCAGCAGCTTCCTAGTCCCTAATCAGCCCCAGCATTTT
TRBJ2-1 | NA | TRBV11-1 | NA | CASGQGEDEQFF | TGTGCCAGCGGACAAGGGGAGGATGAGCAGTTCTTC
TRBJ2-2 | TRBD1 | TRBV6-5 | NA | CASSRQGALTGELFF | TGTGCCAGCAGCAGACAGGGGGCCCTCACCGGGGAGCTGTTTTTT
TRBJ2-3 | NA | TRBV9 | NA | CASSLLTGMSTDTQYF | TGTGCCAGCAGCCTTCTTACGGGAATGAGCACAGATACGCAGTATTTT
TRBJ1-6 | NA | TRBV7-4 | NA | CASSPEGSGSYNSPLHF | TGTGCCAGCAGCCCGGAGGGGTCGGGGTCCTATAATTCACCCCTCCACTTT
TRBJ1-1 | NA | TRBV9 | NA | CASSVAGGGTEAFF | TGTGCCAGCAGCGTAGCCGGGGGGGGCACTGAAGCTTTCTTT
TRBJ2-3 | TRBD2 | TRBV11-3 | NA | CASSLASGRPQYF | TGTGCCAGCAGCTTAGCAAGCGGGAGGCCGCAGTATTTT
TRBJ2-5 | NA | TRBV7-2 | NA | CASSLGRGETQYF | TGTGCCAGCAGCTTAGGCAGGGGAGAGACCCAGTACTTC
TRBJ1-1 | TRBD1 | TRBV6-5 | NA | CASSYYKEGAVTEAFF | TGTGCCAGCAGTTACTATAAAGAGGGGGCCGTCACTGAAGCTTTCTTT
TRBJ2-5 | TRBD2 | TRBV11-2 | NA | CASSLAGGRETQYF | TGTGCCAGCAGCTTGGCGGGGGGGCGGGAGACCCAGTACTTC
TRBJ1-1 | NA | TRBV5-1 | NA | CASSFTPGDTEAFF | TGCGCCAGCAGCTTTACCCCGGGGGACACTGAAGCTTTCTTT
TRBJ2-6 | NA | TRBV11-3 | NA | CASSPRSSGANVLTF | TGTGCCAGCAGCCCCCGGAGTTCTGGGGCCAACGTCCTGACTTTC
TRBJ2-5 | TRBD1 | TRBV12-5 | once | CASGPGQGAETQYF | TGTGCTAGTGGTCCGGGACAGGGTGCAGAGACCCAGTACTTC
TRBJ1-1 | NA | TRBV20-1 | NA | CSASGGDLGEAFF | TGCAGTGCTAGTGGGGGCGACCTGGGGGAAGCTTTCTTT
TRBJ2-1 | TRBD2 | TRBV9 | NA | CASSVGLASPNEQFF | TGTGCCAGCAGCGTAGGACTAGCGTCCCCCAATGAGCAGTTCTTC
TRBJ2-1 | TRBD2 | TRBV11-2 | few | CASSIRLAGIYNEQFF | TGTGCCAGCAGCATAAGACTAGCGGGGATCTACAATGAGCAGTTCTTC
TRBJ1-6 | TRBD1 | TRBV5-8 | NA | CASSTGTGGHNSPLHF | TGTGCCAGCAGCACCGGGACAGGGGGTCATAATTCACCCCTCCACTTT
TRBJ2-2 | NA | TRBV6-2/TRBV6-3 | NA | CASSYVRGNTGELFF | TGTGCCAGCAGTTACGTCCGGGGAAACACCGGGGAGCTGTTTTTT